This T cell receptor (beta chain) was recorded in a study of T cell responses to AZD1222 COVID-19 vaccine. Profiled with immunoSEQ multiplex PCR; TCRdb holds only in-frame clones, not every one. Among about 200,000 clones listed, over 85% were seen once. Deletions cut 8 bases from V and 2 bases from J, with 18 bases between. CDR1 is MNHEY and CDR2 is SVGAGI in the germline V gene. The CDR3 covers 15 residues. The rearrangement links TRBV6-5 to TRBJ1-2; D may be TRBD1 (5 bases). Material: peripheral blood, obtained 28 days after the second dose of the MenACWY control vaccine. The origin of this receptor is an adult who received the MenACWY meningococcal vaccine as a control. For the CDR3, the DNA is TGTGCCAGCCAAGGGGCCCAGGATCCCAACTATGGCTACACCTTC. Its protein is CASQGAQDPNYGYTF.